Sequencing of this T cell receptor (beta chain) was carried out in a study of blood T cell repertoires in COVID-19. Germline-derived CDR1 and CDR2 are SGHRS and YFSETQ. The germline V and J ends were trimmed by 4 bases and 4 bases, with 14 bases remaining between them. This CDR3 spans 15 amino acids. Source study methods: Scientists estimated how many nucleated cells there were by amplifying reference gene primers. TCRdb keeps only in-frame clones here, not all; method: immunoSEQ multiplex PCR. That table gives V, J and clone size, and the DNA gave D and trimming. The repertoire holds about 270,000 clones, with about 87% as singletons.

Sequencing was done on a sample of PBMCs or T cells enriched from blood (not recorded which). The TCR sequence derives from a woman under 40 with acute COVID-19. The chain recombines TRBV5-1 with TRBJ1-4; possible D gene TRBD1, 6 bases. This CDR3 is CASSESRGNNEKLFF. As DNA, the CDR3 is TGCGCCAGCAGCGAAAGCAGGGGAAATAATGAAAAACTGTTTTTT.